The rows below give T cell receptor beta chains drawn from one sample of a study of blood T cells in healthy people across ages. TCRdb re-called the 5' RACE reads with MiXCR, one entry per CDR3 protein. The table lists around 2 million distinct CDR3 sequences, about two fifths of them singletons, with approximately 22% in the top ten. Material for sequencing was blood. The receptor source for this set is a human donor in good health. CDR3s include the opening cysteine and the closing phenylalanine or tryptophan. A D gene is named only where the DNA matches it firmly. Clone size, where shown, is once, few, many, or a class for clones that have expanded.

J gene,D gene,V gene,clone size,CDR3 DNA,CDR3 protein
TRBJ1-1,TRBD1,TRBV7-9,NA,TGTGCCAGCAGCCAAGGACAGGGAGATACTGAAGCTTTCTTT,CASSQGQGDTEAFF
TRBJ2-5,TRBD2,TRBV9,few,TGTGCCAGCAGCTCTCGACTAGCGGGGGTAGAAGAGACCCAGTACTTC,CASSSRLAGVEETQYF
TRBJ1-2,NA,TRBV18,NA,TGTGCCAGCTCACCGGCCCGGACTAACTATGGCTACACCTTC,CASSPARTNYGYTF
TRBJ2-7,TRBD2,TRBV12-3/TRBV12-4,few,TGTGCCAGCGCCACTAGCGACCTCTATGAGCAGTACTTC,CASATSDLYEQYF
TRBJ1-2,TRBD1,TRBV10-3,NA,TGTGCCATCAGTGCCGAGGGACAGAGATCCTATGGCTACACCTTC,CAISAEGQRSYGYTF
TRBJ2-5,NA,TRBV7-2,once,TGTGCCAGCAGCTTTAGGGGGGCCCGGGAGACCCAGTACTTC,CASSFRGARETQYF
TRBJ2-1,NA,TRBV12-3/TRBV12-4,few,TGTGCCAGCAGTTGGACTGCCGCCGACAATGAGCAGTTCTTC,CASSWTAADNEQFF
TRBJ1-5,TRBD1,TRBV7-2,NA,TGTGCCAGCAGCTTAAACAGGGGGCTTAATCAGCCCCAGCATTTT,CASSLNRGLNQPQHF
TRBJ1-2,TRBD1,TRBV5-4,NA,TGTGCCAGCAGCCCAGTGCCCGGGACAGGGAACCATAACTATGGCTACACCTTC,CASSPVPGTGNHNYGYTF
TRBJ2-7,NA,TRBV4-1,few,TGCGCCAGCAGCCACGGGCGCGGATCACCCTACGAGCAGTACTTC,CASSHGRGSPYEQYF
TRBJ2-3,NA,TRBV2,NA,TGTGCCAGCAGTGAATTAGGGGCCAGCACAGATACGCAGTATTTT,CASSELGASTDTQYF
TRBJ2-7,NA,TRBV15,few,TGTGCCACCAGCAGCACTTCACAGGGAGAGCAGTACTTC,CATSSTSQGEQYF
TRBJ2-1,NA,TRBV4-3,many,TGCGCCAGCAGCCAAGGTTGGGTGGCTCTCTCCTACAATGAGCAGTTCTTC,CASSQGWVALSYNEQFF
TRBJ2-4,TRBD1,TRBV7-9,NA,TGTGCCAGCAGCTCAGACAGGGAGCAGTACTTC,CASSSDREQYF
TRBJ2-2,NA,TRBV20-1,NA,TGCAGTGCTAGAGATGCAGGGGAAGGCTTCGCCGGGGAGCTGTTTTTT,CSARDAGEGFAGELFF
TRBJ2-5,NA,TRBV10-3,NA,TGTGCCATCAGTGGGTCCCAAGAGACCCAGTACTTC,CAISGSQETQYF
TRBJ2-1,NA,TRBV20-1,NA,TGCAGTGCTAGACCCAGGGAAGAGCAGTTCTTC,CSARPREEQFF
TRBJ1-1,NA,TRBV7-3,once,TGTACCAGCAGCCCCTGGGCTGGGGACACTGAAGCTTTCTTT,CTSSPWAGDTEAFF
TRBJ1-6,NA,TRBV6-6,NA,TGTGCCAGCAGTTACGAACAGCAAAATTCACCCCTCCACTTT,CASSYEQQNSPLHF
TRBJ2-3,TRBD2,TRBV6-2/TRBV6-3,few,TGTGCCAGCCTACTAGCGGACAACACAGATGCGCAGTATTTT,CASLLADNTDAQYF
TRBJ1-2,NA,TRBV27,NA,TGTGCCAGCAGCCGCGATCGCATTGGCTACACCTTC,CASSRDRIGYTF
TRBJ2-7,TRBD1,TRBV5-5,few,TGTGCCAGCAGCTTCTGGCCGCACGACAGGGTGACCTACGAGCAGTACTTC,CASSFWPHDRVTYEQYF
TRBJ2-5,NA,TRBV25-1,few,TGTGCCACCACGGGGGGCAAAGAGACCCAGTACTTC,CATTGGKETQYF
TRBJ2-1,NA,TRBV20-1,NA,TGCAGTGCTATGACAGGACACTCCTACGAGCAGTTCTTC,CSAMTGHSYEQFF
TRBJ2-3,NA,TRBV5-4,few,TGTGCCGGCAGCTCTAAACTAGATACAGATACGCAGTATTTT,CAGSSKLDTDTQYF
TRBJ2-7,TRBD1,TRBV12-3/TRBV12-4,NA,TGTGCCAGCAGTTTTTATAGGACAGGAAATTACGAGCAGTACTTC,CASSFYRTGNYEQYF
TRBJ2-3,NA,TRBV5-6,few,TGTGCCAGCAGCTTGGCGATGACAGGAGGAGGAGATACGCAGTATTTT,CASSLAMTGGGDTQYF
TRBJ1-2,TRBD1,TRBV7-6,few,TGTGCCAGCAGCGCAAACAGGGGATTGGACTATGGCTACACCTTC,CASSANRGLDYGYTF
TRBJ2-7,TRBD1,TRBV5-1,NA,TGCGCCAGCAGCGTGGGACAGGCCGAGGGGGTGCAGTACTTC,CASSVGQAEGVQYF
TRBJ2-1,NA,TRBV29-1,NA,TGCAGCGGCAGGACGAATGAGCAGTTCTTC,CSGRTNEQFF